The sequence of this TCR beta chain was determined in a study of naive and memory T cell subsets. Germline V CDR1 and CDR2: DFQATT, SNEGSKA (reference sequence). Losses at the gene ends were 1 base for V and 0 bases for J; bases not matched to a gene: 6. The CDR3 runs to 16 residues. Four subsets defined by CD45RA and CD27 were sorted after CD3, CD4, CD8 and live/dead staining. Both TRBC1 and TRBC2 were covered by a beta constant-region primer of two equimolar oligonucleotides. Nested alpha and beta constant-region primers with the SP2 primer drove four PCR rounds on ligated cDNA. One entry per CDR3 protein results from TCRdb running MiXCR on the UMI-ligation and nested PCR reads. The table shows 5,000 or so distinct CDR3 sequences, with over 6.5% occurring only once.

Sequencing was performed on effector memory CD8+ T cells from blood. The subset is: effector memory, CD45RA- CD27-. This TCR came from a human donor in good health. The V and J genes are TRBV20-1 and TRBJ2-3; TRBD2 aligns across 8 bases. DNA for the CDR3: TGCAGTGCTAGAGTCCGGCTAGCGGGCAGCACAGATACGCAGTATTTT. This encodes CSARVRLAGSTDTQYF.